This TCR beta chain was identified during a study of blood T cell repertoires in COVID-19. Study-wide background: T cells, B-cell-depleted T cells, or PBMCs supplied cDNA or gDNA.

Clones were sequenced by immunoSEQ multiplex PCR, and TCRdb holds only the in-frame ones, with some missing. Among approximately 270,000 clones listed, roughly 85% were seen once. Material: PBMCs or T cells enriched from blood (not recorded which). The TCR sequence derives from a woman aged 45-65 years who had recovered from COVID-19.

This CDR3 reads CASSPSAGQITGELFF. CDR3 nucleotide sequence: TGTGCCAGCTCACCAAGCGCCGGCCAGATCACCGGGGAGCTGTTTTTT. J is TRBJ2-2 and V is TRBV18, with D hard to call. There are 16 residues in the CDR3. Germline V CDR1 and CDR2: KGHSH, LQKENI. V was trimmed by 2 bases and J by 4 bases, leaving 14 bases between them. The full variable domain, rest sourced from reference TRBV18 and TRBJ2-2, is NAGVMQNPRHLVRRRGQEARLRCSPMKGHSHVYWYRQLPEEGLKFMVYLQKENIIDESGMPKERFSAEFPKEGPSILRIQQVVRGDSAAYFCASSPSAGQITGELFFGEGSRLTVL.